This T cell receptor beta chain is from a study of response to subunit inactivated influenza vaccine. Germline V gene lookup returns CDR1 ENHRY and CDR2 SYGVKD. The CDR3 is made up of 14 amino acids. V shed 2 bases and J 1 base; nucleotides not matched to a gene: 0. TCRdb re-derived calls from the RT-PCR reads in MiXCR, one entry per CDR3 protein. This table has hundreds of thousands of distinct CDR3 sequences, 11% appearing once. These data also featured in a second study, about T cells expressing NK-cell markers. That report notes: For TCR beta, cDNA was produced by 5'RACE template switching with UMIs. Researchers got TCR beta repertoires out of sorted CD3+CD56+NKG2C+, CD3+CD56+NKG2C- and CD3+CD56-NKG2C+ T cells. Among the eight sequenced donors, seven tested HCMV-seropositive and one tested seronegative. CD8+ T cells in more than five donors included dominant NKG2C+ clonotypes at roughly 1.0-7.0%. Dominance of the CD3+CD56-NKG2C+ fraction by these clonotypes also held in a handful of donors.

The chain combines TRBV10-3 with TRBJ1-1; the match to TRBD1 covers 8 bases. This TCR was sampled from a man over 45 who received an inactivated influenza vaccine. The specimen comprised PBMCs from blood, sampled on the day of vaccination. This CDR3 reads CAISEGQGNTEAFF. The CDR3 DNA sequence: TGTGCCATCAGTGAGGGACAGGGGAACACTGAAGCTTTCTTT.